This paragraph reports one T cell receptor beta chain. The V gene's germline CDR1 is LNHDA and CDR2 SQIVND (reference sequence). The CDR3 has 15 residues. V lost 4 bases, J lost 6 bases, and 17 bases lay in between. The data were obtained in a study of blood T cell repertoires in COVID-19. The overall study: Acute and convalescent COVID-19 specimens originated in the United States, Italy and Spain. PBMCs, B-cell-depleted T cells, or T cells were the source of the cDNA or gDNA that made up the material.

As handled by the study authors: Estimates of nucleated cell counts were drawn from the amplification of reference gene primers. Sequenced by immunoSEQ multiplex PCR; TCRdb stores in-frame clones only, minus some. D and trimming come from the DNA, and the V and J calls and clone size come from that table. The sample has 25,000 to 30,000 clones; around 87% are singletons. The chain carries TRBV19 and TRBJ2-3; a weak D match, TRBD1 (6 bases). Sequenced: peripheral blood. This TCR was sampled from a human donor in a cohort sampled during active COVID-19. The donor label of this sample is uncertain. This CDR3 is CASSKRQGLVDTQYF. The CDR3 nucleotides read TGTGCCAGTAGTAAGCGGCAGGGGTTGGTCGATACGCAGTATTTT.